Below, 6 T cell receptor beta chains from the same sample are listed, as sequenced in a study of shared T cell receptors in the human thymus. Only in-frame clones appear in the TCRdb table, and some are missing; sequencing was by immunoSEQ multiplex PCR. The data show under 700,000 clones, about four fifths seen once. These data are also associated with another study on human thymus T cells.

The sequenced sample consisted of thymocytes. The receptors originated from a boy under two years old with a congenital heart defect.

The V call is TRBV5-8, the J call TRBJ2-7, with TRBD1 matching 7 bases. V dropped 3 bases and J dropped 6; count of bases not matched to a gene: 6. This CDR3 is 13 amino acids long. The V gene's germline CDR1 is SGHTS and CDR2 YDEGEE. This CDR3 is CASSSSRDSEQYF. For the CDR3, the DNA is TGTGCCAGCAGCTCGTCCCGGGACAGCGAGCAGTACTTC.

The chain carries TRBV5-4 and TRBJ2-7, with TRBD2 as a possible D gene (6 bases). Looked up from germline, CDR1 is SGHNT and CDR2 is YYREEE (reference sequence). The CDR3 totals 15 residues. The V and J ends lost 0 bases and 3 bases respectively, with 13 bases between them. In DNA form, the CDR3 reads TGTGCCAGCAGCTTGGCCCTTTGGAGGGGCTACGAGCAGTACTTC. It specifies CASSLALWRGYEQYF.

As to this clone: The sample holds other DNA sequences that translate to the same CDR3. In DNA form, the CDR3 reads TGCGCCAGCAGCTTGGCCCTAGCGGGAGTGTACAATGAGCAGTTCTTC. It specifies CASSLALAGVYNEQFF. The chain recombines TRBV5-1 with TRBJ2-1; 10 bases agree with TRBD2. Trimming removed 0 bases from V and 4 bases from J; junction bases left unmatched: 4. Looked up from germline, CDR1 is SGHRS and CDR2 is YFSETQ. The CDR3 is 16 amino acids.

The CDR3: CASRPDRGEQFF. CDR3 in DNA: TGTGCCAGCAGGCCGGACAGGGGAGAGCAGTTCTTC. The rearrangement joins TRBV28 to TRBJ2-1, with 9 bases lining up with TRBD1. The CDR3 is 12 amino acids. Per the germline V gene, CDR1 is MDHEN and CDR2 is SYDVKM. The V and J ends lost 6 bases and 10 bases, in that order; junction bases with no gene match: 4.

This clone came up once. V is TRBV10-2 and J is TRBJ2-1, with D possibly being TRBD2 (5 bases). CDR3 length: 17 residues. Trimming removed 0 bases from V and 7 bases from J, with 19 bases in between. Germline CDR1 reads WSHSY; CDR2 reads SAAADI. CDR3: CASSESTGLGGGNEQFF. CDR3 in DNA: TGCGCCAGCAGTGAGTCGACTGGGCTAGGAGGTGGGAATGAGCAGTTCTTC.

This chain uses TRBV5-1 with TRBJ2-1, with TRBD1 identical over 9 bases. The trim removed 2 bases at V and 7 bases at J, leaving 10 bases unmatched. Germline CDR1 reads SGHRS; CDR2 reads YFSETQ. The CDR3 is made up of 16 amino acids. The CDR3 sequence: CASSLPGQGVGNEQFF. DNA of the CDR3: TGCGCCAGCAGCTTACCGGGACAGGGTGTCGGGAATGAGCAGTTCTTC.